This TCR beta chain was found in a study of neurological immune-mediated disorders. Findings and limits, study-wide: Falling below healthy controls, multiple sclerosis showed the least TCR clonal expansion, while HTLV-1-associated myelopathy showed the most.

In germline, CDR1 is SNHLY, CDR2 FYNNEI. The CDR3 extends over 10 amino acids. V was cut by 8 bases and J by 8 bases, with 10 bases left in between. This clonotype was counted ten times or more. Its antigen is still unknown. It was by 5'RACE with 10-nucleotide random UMIs that the cDNA was made. A single run covered 15-18 subjects with over 190 million TCR-beta sequences. TCRdb re-analysed the 5' RACE reads in MiXCR, keeping a single row per CDR3 protein. The data contain about 92,000 distinct CDR3 sequences, around 3.5% of them singletons. Sequencing was performed on PBMCs. The receptor's source is a woman aged 45-65 years with multiple sclerosis. V gene TRBV2 combines with J gene TRBJ2-7; D remains ambiguous. CDR3 DNA sequence: TGTGCCAGCGGAGAAGTTCAGCAGTACTTC. It translates to CASGEVQQYF.